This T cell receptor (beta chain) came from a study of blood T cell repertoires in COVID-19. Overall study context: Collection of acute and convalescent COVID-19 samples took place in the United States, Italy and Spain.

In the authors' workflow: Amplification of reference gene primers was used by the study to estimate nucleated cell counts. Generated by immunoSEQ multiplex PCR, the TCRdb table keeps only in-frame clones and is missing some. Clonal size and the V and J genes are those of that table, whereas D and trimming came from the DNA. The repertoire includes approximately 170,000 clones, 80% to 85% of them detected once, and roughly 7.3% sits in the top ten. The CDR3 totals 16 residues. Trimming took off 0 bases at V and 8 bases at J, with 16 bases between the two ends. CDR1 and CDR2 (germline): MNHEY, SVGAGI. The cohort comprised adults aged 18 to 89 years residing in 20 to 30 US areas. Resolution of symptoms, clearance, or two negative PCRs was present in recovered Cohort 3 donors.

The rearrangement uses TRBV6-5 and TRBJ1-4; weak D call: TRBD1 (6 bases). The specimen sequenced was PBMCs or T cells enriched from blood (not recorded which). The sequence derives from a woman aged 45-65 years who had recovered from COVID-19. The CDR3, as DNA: TGTGCCAGCAGTTACTCGAATTACAGGGTCGGGGAAAAACTGTTTTTT. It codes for CASSYSNYRVGEKLFF.